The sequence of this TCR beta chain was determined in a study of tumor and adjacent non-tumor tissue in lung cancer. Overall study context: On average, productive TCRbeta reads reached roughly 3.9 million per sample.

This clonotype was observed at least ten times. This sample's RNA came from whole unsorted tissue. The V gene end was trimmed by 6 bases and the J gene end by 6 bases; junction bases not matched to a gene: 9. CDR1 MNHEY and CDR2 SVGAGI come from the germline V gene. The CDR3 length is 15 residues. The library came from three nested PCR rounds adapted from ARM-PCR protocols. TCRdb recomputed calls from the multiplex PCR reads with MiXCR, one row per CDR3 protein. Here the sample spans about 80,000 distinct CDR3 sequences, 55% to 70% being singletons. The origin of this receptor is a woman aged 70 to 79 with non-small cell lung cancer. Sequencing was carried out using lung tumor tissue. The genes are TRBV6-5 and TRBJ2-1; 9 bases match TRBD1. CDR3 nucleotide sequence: TGTGCCAGCAGGATCGGACAGGGGACCTTCAATGAGCAGTTCTTC. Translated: CASRIGQGTFNEQFF.